These 22 T cell receptor beta chains share one sample of origin, sequenced in a study of beta chain features in type 1 diabetes. The isolated RNA, all of it, was reverse transcribed, so expressed TCRB transcripts were what got sequenced. Here immunoSEQ multiplex PCR was the method, and the copy in TCRdb shows in-frame clones only, minus some. Seen here are 250,000 to 400,000 clones, around 13% observed once, and the top ten hold about 6.7%. Sequencing used central memory CD4+ T cells from blood. The receptors shown here come from a man aged 25 to 40 in good health.

Only a few counts were recorded for this clone. CDR3 DNA sequence: TGCAGCGTCCAGGCCAGGGGTGGGTCTAACTATGGCTACACCTTC. Translated, it gives CSVQARGGSNYGYTF. The chain recombines TRBV29-1 with TRBJ1-2; perhaps TRBD1 as D (6 bases). Trimming left V 6 bases short and J 0 bases short, with 17 bases between. The CDR3 totals 15 residues. Germline V CDR1 and CDR2: SQVTM, ANQGSEA.

The table lists this clone with many counts. The chain uses TRBV6-5 and TRBJ2-1; TRBD2 might be the D (6 bases). CDR1 and CDR2 (germline): MNHEY, SVGAGI. V lost 8 bases and J lost 6, with 14 bases in between. The CDR3 has 13 residues. The chain's CDR3 is CASAKRLGNEQFF. CDR3 coding DNA: TGTGCCAGCGCCAAGAGACTAGGCAATGAGCAGTTCTTC.

This clone occurred a few times. The rearrangement joins TRBV5-1 to TRBJ2-3, with D possibly TRBD2 on 5 matching bases. CDR1 and CDR2 from the germline V gene are SGHRS and YFSETQ. This CDR3 contains 18 residues. V was clipped by 8 bases and J by 2 bases, with 27 bases between them. CDR3 DNA sequence: TGCGCCAGGGCGTGGCTTGCGGGTTCCGCAAAATCCACAGATACGCAGTATTTT. Translating gives CARAWLAGSAKSTDTQYF.

This clone was seen more than once but under ten times. The chain couples TRBV5-1 to TRBJ1-2; maybe TRBD1 (5 bases). The germline gives CDR1 SGHRS, CDR2 YFSETQ. The CDR3 spans 15 residues. Trimming pared 0 bases from V and 4 bases from J, leaving 13 bases between. The CDR3 protein is CASSLESGAIYGYTF. CDR3 DNA: TGCGCCAGCAGCTTGGAATCTGGGGCAATCTATGGCTACACCTTC.

The genes are TRBV10-3 and TRBJ2-5; tentatively, D is TRBD1 (5 bases). This CDR3 is 15 amino acids long. The ends were cut back, 1 base at V and 5 bases at J, with 14 bases in the middle. Germline lookup yields CDR1 ENHRY and CDR2 SYGVKD. CDR3 in amino acids: CAISEWASQGETQYF. The CDR3 nucleotides are TGTGCCATCAGTGAGTGGGCTAGTCAGGGCGAGACCCAGTACTTC.

This clone has more than one count but fewer than ten. The chain recombines TRBV14 with TRBJ2-3, with D maybe TRBD2 (6 bases). V was cut by 1 base and J by 5 bases, with 16 bases left in between. Germline V gene data show CDR1 as SGHDN and CDR2 as FVKESK. There are 16 residues in the CDR3. As DNA, the CDR3 is TGTGCCAGCAGCCAAGGCGGGACTTTTCTCCGAGATACGCAGTATTTT. It codes for CASSQGGTFLRDTQYF.

This clone was observed a few times. The V gene is TRBV7-2, the J gene TRBJ2-7; D call uncertain. The CDR3 spans 17 residues. CDR1 and CDR2 (germline): SGHTA, FQGNSA. Between the trimmed V and J ends, which lost 1 base and 6 bases, there was a span of 22 bases. CDR3 DNA: TGTGCCAGCAGCTTAGGGGGTGGGCTAGGAATAAACGCCGAGCAGTACTTC. Its protein is CASSLGGGLGINAEQYF.

V is TRBV5-6 and J is TRBJ1-2; weak D call: TRBD1 (5 bases). V was clipped by 0 bases and J by 7 bases, with 10 bases between them. This CDR3 is built from 13 residues. In germline, CDR1 is SGHDT, CDR2 YYEEEE. CDR3 amino acids: CASSLGQLSGYTF. The CDR3 DNA reads as TGTGCCAGCAGCTTGGGACAGTTAAGTGGCTACACCTTC.

This clone has only a few counts. The chain combines TRBV12-5 with TRBJ2-5; no reliable D call. Germline V CDR1 and CDR2: LGHNT, FRNRAP. Trimming took off 6 bases at V and 7 bases at J, with 21 bases between the two ends. The length of the CDR3 is 15 residues. Written as DNA, the CDR3 is TGTGCTAGTGGCTCGATTAAAGGGCAAGGAAGGACCCAGTACTTC. Its protein product is CASGSIKGQGRTQYF.

This clone turned up a few times. This rearrangement joins TRBV11-1 to TRBJ2-2; 10 bases map to TRBD2. The CDR3 totals 16 residues. After removal of 6 bases from V and 4 bases from J, the junction contained 8 bases not matched to a gene. In germline, CDR1 is SGHAT, CDR2 FQDESV (reference sequence). CDR3 residues: CASRKAGGTITGELFF. DNA of the CDR3: TGTGCCAGCAGGAAAGCGGGAGGGACGATCACCGGGGAGCTGTTTTTT.

The count of this clone is one. The rearrangement links TRBV5-4 to TRBJ2-5; D is unclear. The V gene's germline CDR1 is SGHNT and CDR2 YYREEE (reference sequence). V was pared by 0 bases and J by 6 bases, with 9 bases between. This CDR3 has 13 amino acids. CDR3 nucleotide sequence: TGTGCCAGCAGCTTGGACATTATAAAGACCCAGTACTTC. Amino acids: CASSLDIIKTQYF.

This clone was picked up a small number of times. The chain carries TRBV6-1 and TRBJ1-1, with D possibly TRBD1 on 5 matching bases. Germline V gene lookup returns CDR1 MNHNS and CDR2 SASEGT. The CDR3 covers 14 residues. Deletions cut 6 bases from V and 1 base from J, with 12 bases between. The CDR3 reads CASREGRRNTEAFF. Here the CDR3 DNA reads TGTGCCAGCAGGGAGGGACGGCGGAACACTGAAGCTTTCTTT.

The chain carries TRBV5-6 and TRBJ1-1; D call uncertain. Trimming pared 4 bases from V and 0 bases from J, leaving 10 bases between. The CDR3 has 14 amino acids. Germline loops: CDR1 SGHDT, CDR2 YYEEEE. The CDR3 DNA reads as TGTGCCAGCAGCATGGGCCAAATGAACACTGAAGCTTTCTTT. It yields the protein CASSMGQMNTEAFF.

The chain joins TRBV21-1 to TRBJ1-1; TRBD1, the D gene given by the table, was not confirmed from the DNA. TRBV21-1 represents a pseudogene. The length of the CDR3 is 13 residues. DNA for the CDR3: TGTGCCGCCAGGGATAATAGGTTCACTGAAGCTTTCTTT. It encodes CAARDNRFTEAFF.

This clone appeared many times. The V call is TRBV19, the J call TRBJ1-1; D possibly corresponds to TRBD1 (6 bases). CDR3 length equals 12 residues. V was cut by 7 bases and J by 11 bases, with 17 bases left in between. CDR1 is LNHDA and CDR2 is SQIVND in the germline V gene (reference sequence). The CDR3 DNA reads TGTGCCAGTAAGGGGGACCGCCCGGGGGCTTTCTTT. It encodes CASKGDRPGAFF.

The genes are TRBV5-1 and TRBJ1-1, with D unresolved. Germline V gives CDR1 SGHRS, CDR2 YFSETQ. Trimming removed 4 bases at V and 1 base at J, with 14 bases between. The CDR3 consists of 15 residues. The DNA for the CDR3 is TGCGCCAGCAGCCTCACCCCAGCAACGAACACTGAAGCTTTCTTT. Translating it yields CASSLTPATNTEAFF.

The chain joins TRBV30 to TRBJ1-1; tentative D call: TRBD1 (5 bases). The germline V gene has CDR1 GTSNPN and CDR2 SVGIG (reference sequence). This CDR3 is built from 16 residues. Trimming pared 2 bases from V and 6 bases from J, leaving 22 bases between. CDR3 in amino acids: CAWSFIDGRALPEAFF. As DNA, the CDR3 is TGTGCCTGGAGTTTTATCGACGGCAGGGCCCTCCCTGAAGCTTTCTTT.

V gene TRBV6-1 combines with J gene TRBJ2-6; TRBD1 aligns across 10 bases. Germline V gives CDR1 MNHNS, CDR2 SASEGT. V was clipped by 4 bases and J by 2 bases; unmatched bases: 5. The length of the CDR3 is 17 residues. CDR3 loop: CASSGGGTGAGANVLTF. DNA for the CDR3: TGTGCCAGCAGTGGGGGCGGGACAGGGGCTGGGGCCAACGTCCTGACTTTC.

In this sample, this clone turned up a few times. CDR3 nucleotides: TGTGCCAGCAGCCCGGGACTTGTTTACAATGAGCAGTTCTTC. Protein product: CASSPGLVYNEQFF. The chain employs TRBV7-8 and TRBJ2-1; perhaps TRBD2 as D (6 bases). This CDR3 spans 14 amino acids. CDR1 and CDR2 from the germline V gene are SGHVS and FQNEAQ. Trimming took off 5 bases at V and 4 bases at J, with 12 bases between the two ends.

This clone was seen only a few times. The chain is built from TRBV11-2 and TRBJ2-5; D may be TRBD2 (6 bases). This CDR3 contains 15 residues. V was trimmed by 2 bases and J by 1 base, leaving 11 bases between them. Germline V CDR1 and CDR2: SGHAT, FQNNGV. In DNA form, the CDR3 reads TGTGCCAGCAGCTTATGGCGGGGACCCCAAGAGACCCAGTACTTC. It is translated as CASSLWRGPQETQYF.

This clone was seen more than once but under ten times. The CDR3 DNA reads as TGTGCCAGCAGCTTAGGGTTCGAACTAGCGGGCAATGAGCAGTTCTTC. The encoded protein is CASSLGFELAGNEQFF. The rearrangement links TRBV7-8 to TRBJ2-1; 9 nucleotides match TRBD2. This CDR3 is 16 amino acids long. V shed 1 base and J 6 bases; nucleotides not matched to a gene: 7. Germline V gene lookup returns CDR1 SGHVS and CDR2 FQNEAQ.

This clone was counted a few times. The chain uses TRBV5-6 and TRBJ1-6; 8 bases align to TRBD1. This CDR3 region has 16 residues. The V segment lost 5 bases and the J segment 7 bases; nucleotides outside the gene matches: 11. In germline, CDR1 is SGHDT, CDR2 YYEEEE. The CDR3 region is CASRPDRGQGNSPLHF. For the CDR3, the DNA is TGTGCCAGCAGGCCCGACAGGGGTCAAGGAAATTCACCCCTCCACTTT.